Below are 12 T cell receptor beta chains sequenced from a single sample in a study of blood T cells in healthy people across ages (dated by TCRdb to about 2015). Library preparation employed 5' RACE. The instrument was an Illumina HiSeq 2500. The second PCR ran for about 6 to 12 cycles and used a J-beta primer mix along with a sample-barcoded 5' primer. The raw public data were reprocessed by TCRdb itself: fastp quality trimming at Q25, MiXCR clonotype calling, in-frame beta chains only. Rows with one shared CDR3 protein collapse into an entry with the most common genes and DNA. Recorded for this sample are about 840,000 distinct CDR3 sequences; 29% of them occurred a single time. Of the sample, about 9.4% is held by the ten largest clones. These data are also associated with another study on T cells of mothers and their children.

Material: blood. These receptors all come from a woman between 35 and 50 years old in good health.

The chain has TRBV28 and TRBJ1-1; 7 bases fit TRBD1. Germline loops: CDR1 MDHEN, CDR2 SYDVKM. With 6 bases clipped from V and 11 bases from J, the junction kept 12 bases outside the gene matches. The CDR3 totals 13 residues. In nucleotides, the CDR3 is TGTGCCAGCAGCACTAGACAGGGTGGTGAGGCTTTCTTT. This gives the protein CASSTRQGGEAFF.

This clonotype occurred many times. The chain employs TRBV7-2 and TRBJ2-7; D not certain. Trimming cost V 5 bases and J 1 base, with 12 bases left between them. The germline gives CDR1 SGHTA, CDR2 FQGNSA. CDR3 length: 14 residues. The CDR3 DNA follows: TGTGCCAGCAGCCAAGGGCTAGAATCCTACGAGCAGTACTTC. Translating gives CASSQGLESYEQYF. Drawing the rest from reference TRBV7-2 and TRBJ2-7, the complete variable domain is GAGVSQSPSNKVTEKGKDVELRCDPISGHTALYWYRQSLGQGLEFLIYFQGNSAPDKSGLPSDRFSAERTGGSVSTLTIQRTQQEDSAVYLCASSQGLESYEQYFGPGTRLTVT.

The chain has TRBV15 and TRBJ2-7, with D perhaps given as TRBD1 or TRBD2 (6 bases each). The CDR3 contains 16 residues. Trimming took off 1 base at V and 6 bases at J, with 19 bases between the two ends. In germline, CDR1 is LNHNV, CDR2 YYDKDF (reference sequence). In DNA, the CDR3 is TGTGCCACCAGCAGAGTTGGGGGGCTGGGGCAGAGCGAGCAGTACTTC. Residues: CATSRVGGLGQSEQYF. The full variable domain, its missing parts supplied by reference TRBV15 and TRBJ2-7, is DAMVIQNPRYQVTQFGKPVTLSCSQTLNHNVMYWYQQKSSQAPKLLFHYYDKDFNNEADTPDNFQSRRPNTSFCFLDIRSPGLGDTAMYLCATSRVGGLGQSEQYFGPGTRLTVT.

V gene TRBV5-1 combines with J gene TRBJ1-1, with D possibly being TRBD1 (5 bases). CDR1 and CDR2 (germline): SGHRS, YFSETQ. This CDR3 is 14 amino acids long. Trimming pared 5 bases from V and 0 bases from J, leaving 11 bases between. Written as DNA, the CDR3 is TGCGCCAGCAGGGAACAGGCGGTGAACACTGAAGCTTTCTTT. Amino acids: CASREQAVNTEAFF.

This clonotype was observed many times. This chain links TRBV10-3 with TRBJ2-7; D assignment may be TRBD1 or TRBD2 (5 bases each). The length of the CDR3 is 15 residues. Germline V gene data show CDR1 as ENHRY and CDR2 as SYGVKD. Between the trimmed V and J ends, which lost 6 bases and 0 bases, there was a span of 15 bases. CDR3 coding DNA: TGTGCCATCAGCACACAGGACGAGGGCTCCTACGAGCAGTACTTC. It is translated as CAISTQDEGSYEQYF.

V and J are TRBV18 and TRBJ2-3; D is unclear. The V end lost 6 bases, the J end lost 0 bases, and 16 bases lay between the germline ends. This CDR3 comprises 16 residues. The germline V gene encodes CDR1 KGHSH and CDR2 LQKENI. As DNA, the CDR3 is TGTGCCAGCTCCATCGACCCCTTGGGGAGCACAGATACGCAGTATTTT. Translation gives CASSIDPLGSTDTQYF.

This clonotype came up a few times. This chain connects TRBV3-1 to TRBJ2-3; D is undetermined. V was trimmed by 0 bases and J by 6 bases, leaving 10 bases between them. Germline CDR1 and CDR2: LGHDT and YNNKEL (reference sequence). CDR3 size: 14 residues. CDR3 nucleotide sequence: TGTGCCAGCAGCCAAGAACTGGTTATGGATACGCAGTATTTT. Translating gives CASSQELVMDTQYF.

The chain uses TRBV3-1 and TRBJ1-2; no reliable D call. This CDR3 has 13 residues. The germline V gene has CDR1 LGHDT and CDR2 YNNKEL (reference sequence). V was cut by 7 bases and J by 10 bases, with 19 bases left in between. The CDR3, as DNA: TGTGCCAGCATTTCCGAGAGGGAGGGCCACTACACCTTC. The encoded protein is CASISEREGHYTF. Filled out from reference TRBV3-1 and TRBJ1-2, the complete variable domain reads DTAVSQTPKYLVTQMGNDKSIKCEQNLGHDTMYWYKQDSKKFLKIMFSYNNKELIINETVPNRFSPKSPDKAHLNLHINSLELGDSAVYFCASISEREGHYTFGSGTRLTVV.

This clonotype occurred many times. The chain's CDR3 is CASSPRQGQGETQYF. CDR3 bases: TGTGCCAGCTCACCACGGCAGGGGCAGGGGGAGACCCAGTACTTC. This chain uses TRBV18 with TRBJ2-5, with a weak D call TRBD1 (6 bases). This CDR3 is built from 15 residues. Germline CDR1 and CDR2: KGHSH and LQKENI. Trimming took off 1 base at V and 5 bases at J, with 14 bases between the two ends.

On this clonotype itself: A much more abundant neighbour one base away suggests this may be a read error. V usage is TRBV28 and J usage is TRBJ2-5, with D perhaps being TRBD1 or TRBD2 (5 bases each). The germline V gene has CDR1 MDHEN and CDR2 SYDVKM. This CDR3 has 11 residues. With 3 bases removed from V and 11 bases from J, the gap between germline ends came to 10 bases. CDR3 nucleotide sequence: TGTGCCAGCAGTTTCTCGGGGCAGCAGTACTTC. Translation: CASSFSGQQYF.

This clonotype appeared many times. The CDR3 DNA reads as TGTGCCAGCAGTGACTCTGCTAGCGGGGGGCCAGATACGCAGTATTTT. This codes for CASSDSASGGPDTQYF. The chain couples TRBV6-4 to TRBJ2-3, with 11 bases aligning to TRBD2. V lost 0 bases to trimming and J lost 4 bases; unmatched junction nucleotides: 3. The CDR3 consists of 16 residues. The germline CDR1 and CDR2 sequences are MRHNA and SNTAGT.

Turning to this clonotype: A much larger clonotype is one base distant, so this may be a read error. The chain employs TRBV12-3 or TRBV12-4 and TRBJ2-7, with 11 bases aligning to TRBD2. This CDR3 is built from 15 residues. V trimming: 11 bases; J trimming: 0 bases; junction bases outside the gene matches: 9. The CDR3 reads CAGMLTSGDSYEQYF. The CDR3 DNA follows: TGTGCCGGCATGCTGACTAGCGGGGACTCCTACGAGCAGTACTTC.